Shown below are 4 T cell receptor beta chains from a single sample sequenced in a study of blood T cells in healthy people across ages. A sample-barcoded 5' primer and a J-beta primer mix were used in a second PCR of roughly 7 to 12 cycles. TCRdb re-called the 5' RACE reads with MiXCR, one entry per CDR3 protein. The sample includes 550,000 to 750,000 distinct CDR3 sequences, around a fifth of them seen just once. Sequencing input: blood. Receptors originate from a man between 65 and 85 years old in good health.

This clonotype was picked up a small number of times. This chain links TRBV20-1 with TRBJ1-2; D is unclear. The CDR3 sequence is 14 residues long. Trimming shortened V by 3 bases and J by 3 bases, and 14 bases separated the two germline ends. Germline CDR1 DFQATT, CDR2 SNEGSKA (reference sequence). CDR3 protein: CSASITQPYYGYTF. The DNA for the CDR3 is TGCAGTGCTAGTATCACTCAGCCCTACTATGGCTACACCTTC.

This clonotype showed up just a few times. A junction boundary mismatches the germline segment, possibly from a read error. The genes are TRBV6-1 and TRBJ2-1, with D unclear. Germline lookup yields CDR1 MNHNS and CDR2 SASEGT. This CDR3 contains 13 residues. The DNA for the CDR3 is TGTGCCAGCAGTGGGACGGAGTACAATGGGCAGTTCTTC. Protein sequence: CASSGTEYNGQFF.

This clonotype appeared a few times. The genes are TRBV5-1 and TRBJ2-1; 11 nucleotides align to TRBD1. Germline trimming cut 4 bases from V and 5 bases from J; bases unmatched to any gene: 2. CDR1 and CDR2 from the germline V gene are SGHRS and YFSETQ. This CDR3 contains 14 residues. This CDR3 reads CASSRGQGDNEQFF. In DNA, the CDR3 is TGCGCCAGCAGCCGGGGACAGGGGGACAATGAGCAGTTCTTC.

This clonotype was detected once. This may arise from a read error, as a much more abundant clone is one base away. The chain recombines TRBV5-1 with TRBJ2-7, with 8 bases identical to TRBD1. Germline lookup yields CDR1 SGHRS and CDR2 YFSETQ. CDR3 length: 14 amino acids. V shed 5 bases, J shed 7 bases, and the junction held 11 bases outside the gene matches. The CDR3 sequence: CASSSETGVEEQYF. The DNA of the CDR3 is TGCGCCAGCAGTTCCGAGACAGGGGTAGAAGAGCAGTACTTC.